This T cell receptor (beta chain) was recorded in a study of T cell responses to AZD1222 COVID-19 vaccine. Clones were read by immunoSEQ multiplex PCR, and TCRdb kept only the in-frame ones, dropping some. The sample records about 150,000 clones, about 93% being singletons. Germline CDR1 and CDR2: SGHTA and FQGNSA. This CDR3 spans 15 amino acids. Trimming removed 1 base from V and 3 bases from J, with 13 bases in between. This receptor was obtained from an adult in good health. This specimen was peripheral blood, taken on day 0 of MenACWY control vaccination. This rearrangement joins TRBV7-2 to TRBJ2-7; D call uncertain. Here the CDR3 DNA reads TGTGCCAGCAGCTTAGAAGGCGCAGAGTACTACGAGCAGTACTTC. It encodes CASSLEGAEYYEQYF.